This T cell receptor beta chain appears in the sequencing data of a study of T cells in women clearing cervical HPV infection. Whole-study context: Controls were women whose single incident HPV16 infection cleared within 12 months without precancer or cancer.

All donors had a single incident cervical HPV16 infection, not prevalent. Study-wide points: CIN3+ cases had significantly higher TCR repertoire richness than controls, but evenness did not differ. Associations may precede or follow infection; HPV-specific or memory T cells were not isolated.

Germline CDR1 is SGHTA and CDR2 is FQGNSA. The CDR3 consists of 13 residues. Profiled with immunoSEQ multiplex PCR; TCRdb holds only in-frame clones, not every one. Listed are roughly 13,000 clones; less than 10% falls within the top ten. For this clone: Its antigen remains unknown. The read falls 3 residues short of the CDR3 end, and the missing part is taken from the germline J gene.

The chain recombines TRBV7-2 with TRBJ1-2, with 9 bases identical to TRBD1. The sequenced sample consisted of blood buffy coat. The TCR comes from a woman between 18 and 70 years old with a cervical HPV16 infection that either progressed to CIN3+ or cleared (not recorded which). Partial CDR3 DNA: TGTGCCAGCAGCTCCAGGACAGGGGACGGC. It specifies CASSSRTGDG. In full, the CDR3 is CASSSRTGDGYTF.